The 3 T cell receptor beta chains below were found in one sample sequenced in a study of PD-L1 blockade in urothelial cancer. Indicated time point: peripheral blood 6 weeks after treatment start. The table came from immunoSEQ multiplex PCR; TCRdb's copy has only in-frame clones and leaves some out. The sample lists around 80,000 clones, under 95% occurring once. The sample consisted of PBMCs, taken around atezolizumab (anti-PD-L1) treatment. The receptors shown here come from an elderly woman with urothelial cancer.

The chain employs TRBV5-5 and TRBJ1-5; D uncertain. The CDR3 spans 16 residues. V was trimmed by 4 bases and J by 4 bases, leaving 18 bases between them. Germline CDR1 is SGHKS and CDR2 is YYEKEE (reference sequence). CDR3 region: CASSDGHILPNQPQHF. CDR3 DNA: TGTGCCAGCAGCGATGGGCACATTCTACCTAATCAGCCCCAGCATTTT.

In DNA, the CDR3 is TGTGCCAGCAGCTTAGGAGTGAACGATCAAAAACTGTTTTTT. Amino acid sequence: CASSLGVNDQKLFF. The chain links TRBV7-7 to TRBJ1-4; D uncertain. This CDR3 spans 14 amino acids. V was cut by 1 base and J by 9 bases, with 12 bases left in between. Looked up from germline, CDR1 is SSHAT and CDR2 is FNYEAQ (reference sequence).

J is TRBJ1-2 and V is TRBV5-1; the D gene is possibly TRBD1 (6 bases). This CDR3 has 15 residues. CDR1 SGHRS and CDR2 YFSETQ come from the germline V gene. V was pared by 3 bases and J by 4 bases, with 16 bases between. The DNA for the CDR3 is TGCGCCAGCAGCTCGACTTCAGGGGTCATCTATGGCTACACCTTC. Translated: CASSSTSGVIYGYTF.